This passage covers 2 T cell receptor beta chains from one sample sequenced in a study. TCRdb passed the RT-PCR reads through MiXCR, listing each CDR3 protein once. The data show about 680,000 distinct CDR3 sequences, about 14% seen once. Specimen: memory CD4+ T cells from blood. The receptor source for this set is a female donor in good health, serving as a healthy control.

The rearrangement uses TRBV18 and TRBJ2-1; 9 bases are shared with TRBD2. CDR3 size: 16 residues. The V and J ends lost 2 bases and 5 bases, in that order; junction bases with no gene match: 7. Looked up from germline, CDR1 is KGHSH and CDR2 is LQKENI. The chain's CDR3 is CASSPNIASGNNEQFF. CDR3 nucleotide sequence: TGTGCCAGCTCACCAAATATCGCTAGCGGGAACAATGAGCAGTTCTTC.

The chain uses TRBV11-2 and TRBJ1-4, with D unresolved. The germline V gene encodes CDR1 SGHAT and CDR2 FQNNGV. The CDR3 length is 15 residues. The V gene lost 2 bases and the J gene lost 0 bases, with 7 bases spanning the gap. Written as DNA, the CDR3 is TGTGCCAGCAGCTTACTCCGACCAACTAATGAAAAACTGTTTTTT. Amino acids: CASSLLRPTNEKLFF.